This TCR beta chain was retrieved from a study of OX40 agonist ivuxolimab in advanced cancers. The overall study: Patients were dosed with the agonistic anti-OX40 (CD134) antibody ivuxolimab. Notes on the study in general: Averaged across samples, CD8+ T cells carried more expanded clones than CD4+ did. A proportion of nonresponders additionally exhibited low normalized T-cell clonal expansion.

Data came from immunoSEQ multiplex PCR; TCRdb stores just in-frame clones and leaves some out. The sample has tens of thousands of clones, about 89% seen once; the top ten hold around 0.7%. Remarks on this clone: No antigen is known for it. Other DNA sequences in the sample encode the same CDR3.

The germline gives CDR1 SQVTM, CDR2 ANQGSEA. The length of the CDR3 is 14 residues. The V gene lost 3 bases and the J gene lost 0 bases, with 6 bases spanning the gap. The sample in question was CD4+ or CD8+ T cells sorted from blood, obtained in a trial of the OX40 agonist ivuxolimab. This chain joins TRBV29-1 and TRBJ2-6; D gene ambiguous. The TCR was taken from an adult with an advanced solid tumor such as melanoma, head and neck, liver or kidney cancer. DNA for the CDR3: TGCAGCGTTGAGTGGTCCTCTGGGGCCAACGTCCTGACTTTC. Residues: CSVEWSSGANVLTF.